The T cell receptor (beta chain) described here comes from a study of T cell repertoires in ileal Crohn's disease. Study summary: About half received postoperative treatment, some 11 with thiopurines and around 17 anti-TNF.

This clone appeared a single time. Its antigen is unidentified. The table came from immunoSEQ multiplex PCR; TCRdb's copy has only in-frame clones and leaves some out. The table shows thousands of clones, with 83% occurring only once. Study-wide results and limits: Clonal expansions were more frequent in active smokers than non-smokers at surgery. Sorted CD8 T cells held more high-frequency clones than CD4. Every patient over 26.8% clonality showed endoscopic recurrence.

This CDR3 contains 15 residues. Germline CDR1 and CDR2: MGHRA and YSYEKL. Deletions cut 1 base from V and 4 bases from J, with 10 bases between. The TCR was taken from an adult with Crohn's disease. The chain uses TRBV4-1 and TRBJ1-4; D uncertain. Sequenced input: ileal tissue. CDR3 loop: CASSQGGIINEKLFF. For the CDR3, the DNA is TGCGCCAGCAGCCAAGGCGGCATCATTAATGAAAAACTGTTTTTT.